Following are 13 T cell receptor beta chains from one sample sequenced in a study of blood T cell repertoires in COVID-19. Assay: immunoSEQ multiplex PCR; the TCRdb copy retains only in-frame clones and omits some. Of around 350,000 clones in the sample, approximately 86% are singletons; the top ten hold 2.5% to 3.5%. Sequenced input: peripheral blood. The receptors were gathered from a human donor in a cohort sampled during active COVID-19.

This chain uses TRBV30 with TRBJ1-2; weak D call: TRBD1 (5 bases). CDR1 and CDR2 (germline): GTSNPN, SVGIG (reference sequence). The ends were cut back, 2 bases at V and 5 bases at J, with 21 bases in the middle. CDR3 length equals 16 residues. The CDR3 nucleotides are TGTGCCTGGAGTACGCCCGGAAGGGGTTTATTATATGGCTACACCTTC. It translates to CAWSTPGRGLLYGYTF.

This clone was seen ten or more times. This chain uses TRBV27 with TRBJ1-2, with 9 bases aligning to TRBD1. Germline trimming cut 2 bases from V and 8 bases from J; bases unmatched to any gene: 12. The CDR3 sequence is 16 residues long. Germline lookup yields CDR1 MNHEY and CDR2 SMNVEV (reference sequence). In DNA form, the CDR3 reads TGTGCCAGCAGTTTAGGGCCGGGACAGGGAGATGGAGGCTACACCTTC. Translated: CASSLGPGQGDGGYTF.

The CDR3 reads CASRPTGEATEAFF. The DNA for the CDR3 is TGTGCCAGCAGACCAACAGGGGAGGCCACTGAAGCTTTCTTT. The chain recombines TRBV7-9 with TRBJ1-1; TRBD1 matches 7 bases. V shed 6 bases, J shed 4 bases, and the junction held 8 bases outside the gene matches. The CDR3 consists of 14 residues. The germline gives CDR1 SEHNR, CDR2 FQNEAQ (reference sequence).

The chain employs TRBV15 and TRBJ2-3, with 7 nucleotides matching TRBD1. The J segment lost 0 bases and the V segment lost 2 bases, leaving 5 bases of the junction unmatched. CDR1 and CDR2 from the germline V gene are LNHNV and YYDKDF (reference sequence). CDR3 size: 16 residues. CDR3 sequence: CATSRRTGISTDTQYF. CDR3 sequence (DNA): TGTGCCACCAGCAGAAGGACAGGAATTAGCACAGATACGCAGTATTTT.

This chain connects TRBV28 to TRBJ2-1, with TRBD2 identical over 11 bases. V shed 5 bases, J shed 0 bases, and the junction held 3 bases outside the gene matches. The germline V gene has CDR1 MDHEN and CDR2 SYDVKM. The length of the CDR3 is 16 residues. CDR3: CASSPTSGSSYNEQFF. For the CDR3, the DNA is TGTGCCAGCAGTCCTACTAGCGGGAGCTCCTACAATGAGCAGTTCTTC.

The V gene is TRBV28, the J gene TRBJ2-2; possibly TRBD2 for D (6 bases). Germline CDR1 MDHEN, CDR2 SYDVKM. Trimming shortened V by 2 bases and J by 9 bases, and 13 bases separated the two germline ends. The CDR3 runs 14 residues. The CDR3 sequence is CASSLGGSSRELFF. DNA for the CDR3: TGTGCCAGCAGTTTAGGGGGGAGTAGCAGGGAGCTGTTTTTT.

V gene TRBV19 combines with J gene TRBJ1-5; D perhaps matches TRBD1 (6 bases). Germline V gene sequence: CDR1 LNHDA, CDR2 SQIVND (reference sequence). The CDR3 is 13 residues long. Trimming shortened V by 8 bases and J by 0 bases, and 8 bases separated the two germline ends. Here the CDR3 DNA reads TGTGCCAGTGGGACACATAGCAATCAGCCCCAGCATTTT. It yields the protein CASGTHSNQPQHF.

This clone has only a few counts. The CDR3 spells CASSGGTGGGMNTEAFF. Written as DNA, the CDR3 is TGTGCCAGCAGCGGCGGGACAGGGGGAGGCATGAACACTGAAGCTTTCTTT. The rearrangement uses TRBV11-2 and TRBJ1-1, with TRBD1 matching over 11 bases. The CDR3 length is 17 residues. V lost 5 bases and J lost 0; bases outside the gene matches: 8. Germline V CDR1 and CDR2: SGHAT, FQNNGV.

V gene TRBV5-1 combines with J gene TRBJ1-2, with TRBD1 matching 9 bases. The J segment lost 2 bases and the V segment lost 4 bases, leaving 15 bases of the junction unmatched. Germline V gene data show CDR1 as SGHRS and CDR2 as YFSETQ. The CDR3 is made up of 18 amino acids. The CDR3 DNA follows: TGCGCCAGCAGCCCGACCGGCGTGGGACAGGGCGCAAACTATGGCTACACCTTC. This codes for CASSPTGVGQGANYGYTF.

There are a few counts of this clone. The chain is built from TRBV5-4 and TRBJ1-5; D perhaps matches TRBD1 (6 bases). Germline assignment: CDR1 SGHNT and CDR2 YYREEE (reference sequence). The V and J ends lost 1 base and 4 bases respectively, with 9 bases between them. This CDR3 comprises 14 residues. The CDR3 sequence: CASSLKGENQPQHF. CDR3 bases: TGTGCCAGCAGCTTGAAGGGGGAAAATCAGCCCCAGCATTTT.

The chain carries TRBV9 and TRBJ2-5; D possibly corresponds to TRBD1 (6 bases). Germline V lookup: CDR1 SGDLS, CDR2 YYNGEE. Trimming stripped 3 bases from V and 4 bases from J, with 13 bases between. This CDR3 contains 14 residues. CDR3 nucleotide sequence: TGTGCCAGCAGCGGGGGGCGCCCTGGAGAGACCCAGTACTTC. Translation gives CASSGGRPGETQYF.

CDR3 in amino acids: CASSSRLAGVTDTQYF. In DNA, the CDR3 is TGCGCCAGCAGCTCAAGACTAGCGGGGGTTACAGATACGCAGTATTTT. This chain connects TRBV5-1 to TRBJ2-3; 12 nucleotides align to TRBD2. CDR1 and CDR2 from the germline V gene are SGHRS and YFSETQ. V lost 3 bases to trimming and J lost 3 bases; unmatched junction nucleotides: 5. The CDR3 spans 16 residues.

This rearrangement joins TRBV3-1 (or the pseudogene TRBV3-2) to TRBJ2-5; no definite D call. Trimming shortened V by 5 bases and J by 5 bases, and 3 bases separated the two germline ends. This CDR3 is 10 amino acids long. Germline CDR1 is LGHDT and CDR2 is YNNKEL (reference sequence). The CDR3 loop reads CASSEETQYF. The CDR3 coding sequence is TGTGCCAGCAGCGAGGAGACCCAGTACTTC.